These 20 T cell receptor beta chains came from one sample sequenced in a study of blood T cell repertoires in COVID-19. The repertoire was sequenced with immunoSEQ multiplex PCR; TCRdb's copy has only in-frame clones and lacks some. The profile shows some 200,000 clones, 88% of them singletons. Input material: peripheral blood. The receptor source for this set is a man younger than 35 with active or convalescent COVID-19.

This chain joins TRBV27 and TRBJ2-5; 9 nucleotides agree with TRBD1. Germline CDR1 and CDR2: MNHEY and SMNVEV (reference sequence). This CDR3 is 18 amino acids long. Trimming cost V 2 bases and J 5 bases; bases outside gene matches: 15. The CDR3 protein is CASSLEWHGTGILETQYF. CDR3 sequence (DNA): TGTGCCAGCAGTTTAGAGTGGCATGGGACAGGGATTTTGGAGACCCAGTACTTC.

The chain recombines TRBV5-4 with TRBJ2-5; 11 bases are shared with TRBD2. CDR1 SGHNT and CDR2 YYREEE come from the germline V gene (reference sequence). With 0 bases clipped from V and 4 bases from J, the junction kept 8 bases outside the gene matches. CDR3 length equals 17 residues. CDR3 sequence: CASSLGLAGGGGETQYF. The CDR3 nucleotides read TGTGCCAGCAGCTTGGGCTTAGCGGGAGGGGGGGGAGAGACCCAGTACTTC.

This clone was found a few times. The chain has TRBV5-4 and TRBJ2-7, with TRBD1 identical over 9 bases. V was clipped by 3 bases and J by 4 bases; unmatched bases: 8. The CDR3 is 15 residues long. Germline lookup yields CDR1 SGHNT and CDR2 YYREEE (reference sequence). The CDR3 DNA sequence: TGTGCCAGCAGCTCGGCGGGACAGGGATCGTACGAGCAGTACTTC. Protein: CASSSAGQGSYEQYF.

This sequence joins TRBV12-5 and TRBJ1-5; D may be TRBD1 (6 bases). The CDR3 totals 16 residues. The germline V and J ends were trimmed by 2 bases and 9 bases, with 20 bases remaining between them. Germline assignment: CDR1 LGHNT and CDR2 FRNRAP. The CDR3 sequence: CASGLLQGGDQRPQHF. The CDR3 coding sequence is TGTGCTAGTGGTTTGCTACAGGGTGGGGATCAACGGCCCCAGCATTTT.

J is TRBJ2-2 and V is TRBV9; TRBD1 agrees at 7 bases. The CDR3 has 17 residues. With V trimmed by 0 bases and J by 2 bases, 7 bases remained unmatched. Germline V gene sequence: CDR1 SGDLS, CDR2 YYNGEE. This CDR3 is CASSVAGGLGNTGELFF. The CDR3 region has the DNA TGTGCCAGCAGCGTAGCAGGGGGTCTGGGAAACACCGGGGAGCTGTTTTTT.

The genes are TRBV11-2 and TRBJ1-3; perhaps TRBD1 as D (5 bases). This CDR3 region has 15 residues. V was shortened by 4 bases and J by 3 bases, with 13 bases between the two germline ends. Germline CDR1 SGHAT, CDR2 FQNNGV. The CDR3 sequence: CASSSRGSGGNTIYF. CDR3 nucleotide sequence: TGTGCCAGCAGCTCTCGGGGGAGTGGTGGAAACACCATATATTTT.

The V call is TRBV6-5, the J call TRBJ2-7; 13 bases are shared with TRBD2. The CDR3 has 16 residues. J gave up 2 bases and V 2 bases, and 3 bases lay outside the gene matches. Germline values: CDR1 MNHEY, CDR2 SVGAGI. CDR3 amino acids: CASSYSGLAGAYEQYF. The CDR3 DNA is TGTGCCAGCAGTTACAGTGGACTAGCGGGAGCCTACGAGCAGTACTTC.

This chain joins TRBV3-1 (or the pseudogene TRBV3-2) and TRBJ2-7; TRBD2 matches 14 bases. Germline trimming cut 1 base from V and 4 bases from J; bases unmatched to any gene: 6. The CDR3 consists of 17 residues. Germline loops: CDR1 LGHDT, CDR2 YNNKEL (reference sequence). The CDR3 reads CASSQVQGLAGVYEQYF. CDR3 DNA sequence: TGTGCCAGCAGCCAAGTCCAGGGACTAGCGGGAGTGTACGAGCAGTACTTC.

The genes are TRBV7-9 and TRBJ2-3; the D gene is possibly TRBD2 (5 bases). The CDR3 is made up of 12 amino acids. V was cut by 5 bases and J by 5 bases, with 8 bases left in between. Looked up from germline, CDR1 is SEHNR and CDR2 is FQNEAQ (reference sequence). CDR3 nucleotides: TGTGCCAGCAGCCCTGAGGGAGATACGCAGTATTTT. Translating gives CASSPEGDTQYF.

This chain connects TRBV12-3 or TRBV12-4 to TRBJ2-1; TRBD2 might be the D (5 bases). Trimming took off 5 bases at V and 9 bases at J, with 8 bases between the two ends. There are 11 residues in the CDR3. The CDR3 sequence: CASSDRGEQFF. The CDR3 region has the DNA TGTGCCAGCAGTGACCGGGGTGAGCAGTTCTTC.

The chain employs TRBV30 and TRBJ1-1; possible D gene TRBD1, 5 bases. V shed 3 bases and J shed 2 bases, with 13 bases lying between them. CDR3 length: 14 amino acids. Looked up from germline, CDR1 is GTSNPN and CDR2 is SVGIG (reference sequence). CDR3 coding DNA: TGTGCCTGGAGGGGCGTGGGGCGCAACACTGAAGCTTTCTTT. Translated: CAWRGVGRNTEAFF.

The chain is built from TRBV6-6 and TRBJ2-7; tentatively, D is TRBD2 (6 bases). Germline V CDR1 and CDR2: MNHNY, SVGAGI (reference sequence). This CDR3 has 14 residues. V was shortened by 5 bases and J by 2 bases, with 13 bases between the two germline ends. DNA of the CDR3: TGTGCCAGCAGTCCCTGGGAGGCGCCCTACGAGCAGTACTTC. It is translated as CASSPWEAPYEQYF.

This chain uses TRBV7-2 with TRBJ2-1; TRBD1 matches at 8 bases. CDR3 length equals 17 residues. V shed 6 bases, J shed 5 bases, and the junction held 15 bases outside the gene matches. Germline V CDR1 and CDR2: SGHTA, FQGNSA. CDR3 sequence (DNA): TGTGCCAGCAGACCGTTCCCCGGACAGGGAACGCACAATGAGCAGTTCTTC. Its translation: CASRPFPGQGTHNEQFF. The full variable domain, with the rest looked up from reference TRBV7-2 and TRBJ2-1, is GAGVSQSPSNKVTEKGKDVELRCDPISGHTALYWYRQSLGQGLEFLIYFQGNSAPDKSGLPSDRFSAERTGGSVSTLTIQRTQQEDSAVYLCASRPFPGQGTHNEQFFGPGTRLTVL.

This chain connects TRBV2 to TRBJ1-1; no reliable D call. V lost 2 bases and J lost 3, with 10 bases in between. Germline CDR1 reads SNHLY; CDR2 reads FYNNEI. CDR3 length: 14 amino acids. The CDR3 is CASSEMTRDTEAFF. DNA of the CDR3: TGTGCCAGCAGTGAAATGACGAGGGACACTGAAGCTTTCTTT.

This chain uses TRBV3-1 (or the pseudogene TRBV3-2) with TRBJ1-1, with 12 nucleotides matching TRBD1. The germline gives CDR1 LGHDT, CDR2 YNNKEL (reference sequence). The CDR3 has 16 residues. The J segment lost 10 bases and the V segment lost 1 base, leaving 10 bases of the junction unmatched. The CDR3 DNA reads as TGTGCCAGCAGCCAAGCAGTTCCGGGACAGGGGGCGTTAGCTTTCTTT. Its protein product is CASSQAVPGQGALAFF.

This clone was found a few times. The V gene is TRBV18, the J gene TRBJ2-1; 7 bases fit TRBD2. V gave up 3 bases and J gave up 7 bases; unmatched junction bases: 9. Germline V gene sequence: CDR1 KGHSH, CDR2 LQKENI. CDR3 length equals 15 residues. In DNA, the CDR3 is TGTGCCAGCTCACCGCCCGGGACTAACCTTAATGAGCAGTTCTTC. Translated, it gives CASSPPGTNLNEQFF.

The chain links TRBV5-1 to TRBJ1-3, with 7 bases matching TRBD1. The CDR3 runs 14 residues. CDR1 is SGHRS, CDR2 YFSETQ, per germline. V gave up 8 bases and J gave up 1 base; unmatched junction bases: 6. Written as DNA, the CDR3 is TGCGCCAGTCAGAGACAGGGATCTGGAAACACCATATATTTT. It is translated as CASQRQGSGNTIYF.

This chain connects TRBV6-5 to TRBJ1-6, with 10 bases matching TRBD1. The trim removed 6 bases at V and 8 bases at J, leaving 7 bases unmatched. CDR1 and CDR2 from the germline V gene are MNHEY and SVGAGI. CDR3 length: 15 residues. CDR3 nucleotides: TGTGCCAGCAGACGGGACAGGGGAGAGTATTCACCCCTCCACTTT. This translates into CASRRDRGEYSPLHF.

The V gene is TRBV7-3, the J gene TRBJ2-2, with TRBD1 matching over 12 bases. CDR3 length: 16 amino acids. CDR1 and CDR2 (germline): SGHTA, FQGTGA. The V and J ends lost 4 bases and 5 bases, in that order; junction bases with no gene match: 5. CDR3 sequence: CASSSGQGAGTGELFF. The DNA of the CDR3 is TGTGCCAGCAGCTCGGGACAGGGGGCAGGTACCGGGGAGCTGTTTTTT.

This clone has just one count. This rearrangement joins TRBV28 to TRBJ1-6; 7 bases are shared with TRBD1. The CDR3 has 13 amino acids. J lost 15 bases, V lost 8 bases, and 13 bases had no gene match. CDR1 MDHEN and CDR2 SYDVKM come from the germline V gene. The CDR3 sequence: CASSAGGAVVLHF. The DNA for the CDR3 is TGTGCCAGCTCGGCAGGGGGAGCCGTTGTCCTCCACTTT.